The next 17 T cell receptor beta chains were all read from a single sample in a study of blood T cell repertoires in COVID-19. The assay was immunoSEQ multiplex PCR, and TCRdb's table has in-frame clones only and misses some. The profile shows about 260,000 clones, around 87% of them singletons. Material for sequencing was peripheral blood. These receptors were taken from a woman in her 50s who had recovered from COVID-19.

This clone was seen more than once but under ten times. V and J are TRBV7-3 and TRBJ2-2; TRBD1 matches 8 bases. Looked up from germline, CDR1 is SGHTA and CDR2 is FQGTGA. This CDR3 is 15 amino acids long. V lost 5 bases, J lost 0 bases, and 2 bases stayed unmatched. CDR3 coding DNA: TGTGCCAGCAGCCGGGACAGGTCGAACACCGGGGAGCTGTTTTTT. Residues: CASSRDRSNTGELFF.

V usage is TRBV6-6 and J usage is TRBJ2-7; D not resolved. Trimming left V 9 bases short and J 1 base short, with 10 bases between. In germline, CDR1 is MNHNY, CDR2 SVGAGI (reference sequence). This CDR3 is 12 amino acids long. CDR3 sequence (DNA): TGTGCCAGTATAGCAGCTTCCTACGAGCAGTACTTC. It is translated as CASIAASYEQYF.

The count of this clone is one. V and J are TRBV14 and TRBJ1-1, with D unclear. Germline loops: CDR1 SGHDN, CDR2 FVKESK. V lost 2 bases to trimming and J lost 1 base, with 14 bases between them. The CDR3 totals 16 residues. The CDR3 here is CASSQRLILANTEAFF. The DNA of the CDR3 is TGTGCCAGCAGCCAAAGATTAATACTAGCGAACACTGAAGCTTTCTTT.

The V call is TRBV19, the J call TRBJ1-3; tentatively, D is TRBD1 (5 bases). The germline V gene encodes CDR1 LNHDA and CDR2 SQIVND (reference sequence). This CDR3 has 18 residues. The ends were cut back, 4 bases at V and 1 base at J, with 20 bases in the middle. The CDR3 spells CASSRLHQGGRSGNTIYF. The CDR3 DNA follows: TGTGCCAGTAGTAGGTTGCACCAGGGAGGCAGGTCTGGAAACACCATATATTTT.

The rearrangement uses TRBV29-1 and TRBJ2-7; 7 bases agree with TRBD1. J was trimmed by 0 bases and V by 6 bases; bases with no gene match: 5. The CDR3 extends over 13 amino acids. Per germline, CDR1 SQVTM and CDR2 ANQGSEA. The CDR3 DNA is TGCAGCGTCCCGGGACAGAGCTCCTACGAGCAGTACTTC. Translated: CSVPGQSSYEQYF.

V gene TRBV30 combines with J gene TRBJ2-7, with a possible D match to TRBD1 (5 bases). The germline CDR1 and CDR2 sequences are GTSNPN and SVGIG (reference sequence). CDR3 length equals 15 residues. V dropped 0 bases and J dropped 2 bases, with 14 bases sitting between them. DNA for the CDR3: TGTGCCTGGAGTGTAAAGGGGCAGGTCCCCTACGAGCAGTACTTC. Translation gives CAWSVKGQVPYEQYF.

The V call is TRBV9, the J call TRBJ2-2, with TRBD2 as a possible D gene (5 bases). Trimming left V 2 bases short and J 3 bases short, with 8 bases between. The CDR3 runs 14 residues. Germline CDR1 is SGDLS and CDR2 is YYNGEE. CDR3 region: CASSVGIYTGELFF. CDR3 DNA: TGTGCCAGCAGCGTCGGGATTTACACCGGGGAGCTGTTTTTT.

J is TRBJ2-5 and V is TRBV15, with 8 bases fitting TRBD1. The V gene's germline CDR1 is LNHNV and CDR2 YYDKDF (reference sequence). With V trimmed by 5 bases and J by 3 bases, 14 bases remained unmatched. The CDR3 is 17 amino acids. The chain's CDR3 is CATSAGKQGEGKETQYF. The CDR3 coding sequence is TGTGCCACCAGCGCTGGAAAACAGGGGGAAGGGAAAGAGACCCAGTACTTC.

V is TRBV4-3 and J is TRBJ1-4, with a weak D call TRBD1 (5 bases). Germline V gene data show CDR1 as LGHNA and CDR2 as YSLEER. Trimming took 0 bases from V and 15 from J, leaving 14 bases between them. CDR3 size: 13 residues. CDR3 sequence: CASSQEEGDSVFF. In DNA, the CDR3 is TGCGCCAGCAGCCAAGAGGAAGGAGACAGCGTGTTTTTT.

This chain uses TRBV4-3 with TRBJ1-2; a weak D match, TRBD1 (5 bases). The CDR3 runs 15 residues. V shed 0 bases and J shed 6 bases, with 14 bases lying between them. Per germline, CDR1 LGHNA and CDR2 YSLEER. CDR3 sequence reads: CASSQDVAGWNGYTF. The CDR3 coding sequence is TGCGCCAGCAGCCAAGATGTCGCAGGGTGGAATGGCTACACCTTC.

The rearrangement uses TRBV7-3 and TRBJ2-3, with D perhaps matching TRBD1 (6 bases). The CDR3 has 16 amino acids. Per the germline V gene, CDR1 is SGHTA and CDR2 is FQGTGA. V lost 2 bases, J lost 3 bases, and 15 bases lay in between. The CDR3, as DNA: TGTGCCAGCAGCTTAGGAATCGACAGGACGACAGATACGCAGTATTTT. Residues: CASSLGIDRTTDTQYF.

V usage is TRBV7-8 and J usage is TRBJ2-7; TRBD2 agrees at 15 bases. Trimming removed 3 bases from V and 6 bases from J; junction bases left unmatched: 6. Per the germline V gene, CDR1 is SGHVS and CDR2 is FQNEAQ. This CDR3 region has 16 residues. The CDR3 sequence: CASSFGTSGRTGEQYF. The DNA of the CDR3 is TGTGCCAGCAGCTTTGGGACTAGCGGGAGGACGGGCGAGCAGTACTTC.

The chain combines TRBV7-8 with TRBJ2-1, with 9 positions matching TRBD2. Germline CDR1 SGHVS, CDR2 FQNEAQ. This CDR3 spans 19 amino acids. V lost 1 base to trimming and J lost 6 bases; unmatched junction nucleotides: 16. The CDR3 here is CASSLDGTSPRMGRNEQFF. DNA of the CDR3: TGTGCCAGCAGCTTAGATGGGACTAGCCCTCGAATGGGCCGCAATGAGCAGTTCTTC.

The gene calls are TRBV7-9 and TRBJ2-7, with a weak D call TRBD2 (5 bases). The CDR3 length is 12 residues. The germline V gene encodes CDR1 SEHNR and CDR2 FQNEAQ (reference sequence). Trimming removed 5 bases at V and 5 bases at J, with 10 bases between. The CDR3 loop reads CASSRLRDEQYF. CDR3 sequence (DNA): TGTGCCAGCAGCCGACTGAGGGACGAGCAGTACTTC.

The CDR3 nucleotides are TGTGCCTGGAGTGGAGCTTTTCAGGACAGGGCGATGGGCGGCTACACCTTC. Its protein product is CAWSGAFQDRAMGGYTF. The chain employs TRBV30 and TRBJ1-2; 8 bases are shared with TRBD1. Germline V lookup: CDR1 GTSNPN, CDR2 SVGIG (reference sequence). The CDR3 has 17 amino acids. The V gene end was trimmed by 1 base and the J gene end by 8 bases; junction bases not matched to a gene: 18.

The gene calls are TRBV29-1 and TRBJ2-3; 7 bases match TRBD2. Germline V CDR1 and CDR2: SQVTM, ANQGSEA. The CDR3 sequence is 16 residues long. V trimming: 4 bases; J trimming: 7 bases; junction bases outside the gene matches: 17. CDR3 amino acids: CSVVGGREGPLNTQYF. CDR3 nucleotide sequence: TGCAGCGTTGTGGGGGGGAGAGAGGGCCCCCTGAATACGCAGTATTTT.

The chain couples TRBV28 to TRBJ1-5, with 7 positions matching TRBD1. This CDR3 contains 15 residues. Looked up from germline, CDR1 is MDHEN and CDR2 is SYDVKM. Losses at the gene ends were 6 bases for V and 5 bases for J; bases not matched to a gene: 10. In DNA, the CDR3 is TGTGCCAGCAGCCTCGACAGGGACCCTCATCAGCCCCAGCATTTT. The encoded protein is CASSLDRDPHQPQHF.